This passage covers 8 T cell receptor beta chains from one sample sequenced in a study of blood T cell repertoires in COVID-19. Generated by immunoSEQ multiplex PCR, the TCRdb table keeps only in-frame clones and is missing some. The table has roughly 110,000 clones, roughly 88% seen once; the top ten hold roughly 8.9%. The sample taken for sequencing was peripheral blood. These receptors came from a woman between 65 and 79 years old who had recovered from COVID-19.

This chain connects TRBV15 to TRBJ2-7; D gene ambiguous. Trimming cost V 1 base and J 1 base, with 11 bases left between them. The CDR3 is 15 amino acids. The germline V gene encodes CDR1 LNHNV and CDR2 YYDKDF (reference sequence). The CDR3 DNA reads TGTGCCACCAGCAGAGTGGTCACAAATTCCTACGAGCAGTACTTC. Translation: CATSRVVTNSYEQYF.

The chain employs TRBV4-3 and TRBJ2-3; D is perhaps TRBD1 (6 bases). This CDR3 contains 16 residues. Trimming took off 0 bases at V and 5 bases at J, with 15 bases between the two ends. Germline CDR1 and CDR2: LGHNA and YSLEER. The CDR3 DNA reads as TGCGCCAGCAGCCAAGAGTCGGGACAAACAAAAGATACGCAGTATTTT. Protein sequence: CASSQESGQTKDTQYF.

The DNA of the CDR3 is TGTGCCAGCAGCTTCCAGACTGGAGATACGCAGTATTTT. The encoded protein is CASSFQTGDTQYF. V is TRBV7-3 and J is TRBJ2-3; D is uncertain. Looked up from germline, CDR1 is SGHTA and CDR2 is FQGTGA. V lost 3 bases and J 5 bases, leaving 9 bases between the germline ends. CDR3 length: 13 residues.

The CDR3 DNA is TGTGCCAGCAGTTGGGTCGGGAACTATGGCTACACCTTC. It codes for CASSWVGNYGYTF. This sequence joins TRBV28 and TRBJ1-2, with D unresolved. The CDR3 totals 13 residues. The V end lost 4 bases, the J end lost 2 bases, and 8 bases lay between the germline ends. Germline loops: CDR1 MDHEN, CDR2 SYDVKM.

This clone was found a few times. V is TRBV19 and J is TRBJ2-1; 11 bases fit TRBD2. V was clipped by 6 bases and J by 2 bases; unmatched bases: 3. CDR1 LNHDA and CDR2 SQIVND come from the germline V gene (reference sequence). This CDR3 is 15 amino acids long. CDR3 bases: TGTGCCAGTAGGGAGGGACTAGCGGCCTACAATGAGCAGTTCTTC. It translates to CASREGLAAYNEQFF.

The V gene is TRBV9, the J gene TRBJ1-5, with D unclear. Trimming removed 1 base at V and 6 bases at J, with 8 bases between. The CDR3 sequence is 13 residues long. Germline CDR1 SGDLS, CDR2 YYNGEE. The CDR3 DNA follows: TGTGCCAGCAGCGTACAGGAGGGTCAGCCCCAGCATTTT. This translates into CASSVQEGQPQHF.

This clone was detected only once. The chain recombines TRBV5-4 with TRBJ2-5, with TRBD2 identical over 10 bases. The germline V gene encodes CDR1 SGHNT and CDR2 YYREEE (reference sequence). CDR3 size: 16 residues. V gave up 0 bases and J gave up 4 bases; unmatched junction bases: 6. The CDR3 DNA is TGTGCCAGCAGCTTGGTGTCTAGCGGGAGTCTAGAGACCCAGTACTTC. Its translation: CASSLVSSGSLETQYF.

V usage is TRBV5-1 and J usage is TRBJ2-3, with 7 positions matching TRBD2. Germline V gene sequence: CDR1 SGHRS, CDR2 YFSETQ. The CDR3 spans 15 residues. V lost 0 bases and J lost 5; bases outside the gene matches: 6. CDR3 nucleotide sequence: TGCGCCAGCAGCTTGGCGGGGACTATAGGAGATACGCAGTATTTT. Translating gives CASSLAGTIGDTQYF.